What follows are 31 T cell receptor beta chains derived from one specimen sequenced in a study of immune heterogeneity within non-small cell lung tumors. Bulk tumor gDNA, roughly 600 ng per sample, served as the TCR template. Several biopsies were collected from each primary tumor during surgery. They were spaced as far apart as possible within the tumor mass. Enrolled individuals presented with untreated, newly diagnosed non-small cell lung cancer and received curative surgery. TCR beta CDR3 was amplified by multiplex PCR using 32 V and 13 J primers. TCRdb re-called the multiplex PCR reads through MiXCR, storing one row per CDR3 protein. The sample consists of 8,500 to 13,000 distinct CDR3 sequences, about 31% of them appearing once. The sequenced material came from lung tumor tissue. The receptors were gathered from a woman in her forties or fifties with non-small cell lung cancer.

The sample holds many counts of this clonotype. This rearrangement joins TRBV12-3 or TRBV12-4 to TRBJ2-3, with D perhaps matching TRBD1 or TRBD2 (6 bases each). V dropped 6 bases and J dropped 0 bases, with 16 bases sitting between them. This CDR3 has 16 amino acids. The CDR3 spells CASSYLGGGSTDTQYF. CDR3 sequence (DNA): TGTGCCAGCAGCTACCTTGGAGGGGGTAGCACAGATACGCAGTATTTT.

This clonotype was detected ten times or more. The rearrangement links TRBV5-1 to TRBJ2-7; 7 nucleotides align to TRBD2. With V trimmed by 0 bases and J by 5 bases, 8 bases remained unmatched. The germline V gene encodes CDR1 SGHRS and CDR2 YFSETQ. The CDR3 is 15 residues long. CDR3 sequence reads: CASSLAGFGGNEQYF. The CDR3 DNA is TGCGCCAGCAGCTTGGCCGGGTTCGGGGGGAACGAGCAGTACTTC.

A few counts support this clonotype. The rearrangement uses TRBV12-3 or TRBV12-4 and TRBJ1-3; D unclear. Trimming removed 2 bases at V and 9 bases at J, with 8 bases between. This CDR3 has 12 amino acids. The chain's CDR3 is CASSLNRGTIYF. The DNA for the CDR3 is TGTGCCAGCAGTTTAAACCGGGGCACCATATATTTT.

The table lists this clonotype with many counts. The chain couples TRBV7-9 to TRBJ1-2; D possibly corresponds to TRBD1 (5 bases). Trimming stripped 5 bases from V and 4 bases from J, with 17 bases between. The CDR3 loop spans 15 amino acids. Germline V gene data show CDR1 as SEHNR and CDR2 as FQNEAQ (reference sequence). CDR3 amino acids: CASSPNLGRIYGYTF. DNA of the CDR3: TGTGCCAGCAGCCCGAATCTGGGACGGATCTATGGCTACACCTTC. The whole variable domain, remainder taken from reference TRBV7-9 and TRBJ1-2, is DTGVSQNPRHKITKRGQNVTFRCDPISEHNRLYWYRQTLGQGPEFLTYFQNEAQLEKSRLLSDRFSAERPKGSFSTLEIQRTEQGDSAMYLCASSPNLGRIYGYTFGSGTRLTVV.

The V gene is TRBV6-4, the J gene TRBJ2-1; 8 bases line up with TRBD2. CDR1 is MRHNA and CDR2 is SNTAGT in the germline V gene. Trimming took 5 bases from V and 0 from J; bases not matched to a gene: 3. This CDR3 has 15 amino acids. The CDR3 is CASSKRESSYNEQFF. The DNA of the CDR3 is TGTGCCAGCAGTAAGCGGGAGAGCTCCTACAATGAGCAGTTCTTC.

Ten or more counts support this clonotype. The rearrangement uses TRBV20-1 and TRBJ1-3; D is perhaps TRBD1 (5 bases). The germline CDR1 and CDR2 sequences are DFQATT and SNEGSKA (reference sequence). Deletions cut 3 bases from V and 1 base from J, with 16 bases between. The CDR3 runs to 16 residues. This CDR3 reads CSARGEGLGSGNTIYF. CDR3 bases: TGCAGTGCTAGGGGGGAGGGCCTAGGGTCTGGAAACACCATATATTTT.

This clonotype is termed medium-sized. Here the CDR3 DNA reads TGTGCCAGCAGGGAGGGGGGCTCTGGAAACACCATATATTTT. This sequence encodes CASREGGSGNTIYF. V usage is TRBV7-8 and J usage is TRBJ1-3; D perhaps matches TRBD1 (6 bases). Germline CDR1 and CDR2: SGHVS and FQNEAQ. Trimming took 6 bases from V and 0 from J, leaving 9 bases between them. The CDR3 consists of 14 residues.

This clonotype was seen ten or more times. The V and J genes are TRBV6-1 and TRBJ1-4, with TRBD1 identical over 10 bases. J was trimmed by 7 bases and V by 6 bases; bases with no gene match: 8. Germline CDR1 reads MNHNS; CDR2 reads SASEGT. CDR3 length: 15 amino acids. The chain's CDR3 is CASRDRGRDGEKLFF. The CDR3, as DNA: TGTGCCAGCAGAGACAGGGGGCGGGATGGTGAAAAACTGTTTTTT.

This sequence joins TRBV2 and TRBJ1-2; weak D call: TRBD1 (6 bases). Germline assignment: CDR1 SNHLY and CDR2 FYNNEI. Trimming took off 6 bases at V and 8 bases at J, with 10 bases between the two ends. This CDR3 is built from 11 residues. CDR3 nucleotide sequence: TGTGCCAGCAGAAAGGGGGTGGGCTACACCTTC. This codes for CASRKGVGYTF.

This clonotype is medium-sized by share. The V gene is TRBV2, the J gene TRBJ2-7; tentatively, D is TRBD2 (6 bases). The V and J ends lost 6 bases and 5 bases respectively, with 8 bases between them. The CDR3 is 11 amino acids. The germline CDR1 and CDR2 sequences are SNHLY and FYNNEI. This CDR3 is CASRGGDEQYF. The CDR3 DNA follows: TGTGCCAGCAGGGGGGGTGACGAGCAGTACTTC. Full variable domain (outside the CDR3, taken from reference TRBV2 and TRBJ2-7): EPEVTQTPSHQVTQMGQEVILRCVPISNHLYFYWYRQILGQKVEFLVSFYNNEISEKSEIFDDQFSVERPDGSNFTLKIRSTKLEDSAMYFCASRGGDEQYFGPGTRLTVT.

V usage is TRBV5-1 and J usage is TRBJ2-1; no firm D call. Trimming pared 3 bases from V and 8 bases from J, leaving 12 bases between. Looked up from germline, CDR1 is SGHRS and CDR2 is YFSETQ. The CDR3 is 13 residues long. The CDR3 coding sequence is TGCGCCAGCAGCTCAGTTCCGAGCGATGAGCAGTTCTTC. It specifies CASSSVPSDEQFF.

V is TRBV4-1 and J is TRBJ1-1, with a weak D call TRBD1 (5 bases). CDR3 length equals 14 residues. Deletions cut 4 bases from V and 4 bases from J, with 13 bases between. CDR1 is MGHRA and CDR2 is YSYEKL in the germline V gene. CDR3 in DNA: TGCGCCAGCAGCCGAGTAGGGGTGAGCACTGAAGCTTTCTTT. Its protein product is CASSRVGVSTEAFF.

Concerning this clonotype: Likely a read error: the CDR3 ends without its conserved phenylalanine or tryptophan. No DNA is shown, since the ends of the CDR3 on it are uncertain; the CDR3 is the one TCRdb lists. The gene calls are TRBV28 and TRBJ2-3; the DNA was not compared with TRBD1, the D call given in the table. In germline, CDR1 is MDHEN, CDR2 SYDVKM. With termini counted, the CDR3 has 16 amino acids. The CDR3 protein is CASSLPYPVYEQYFGP.

The J gene is TRBJ2-7, the V gene TRBV12-3 or TRBV12-4; 8 bases map to TRBD1. The length of the CDR3 is 15 residues. The V segment lost 5 bases and the J segment 6 bases; nucleotides outside the gene matches: 12. The CDR3 nucleotides read TGTGCCAGCAGTCTGGGAGACAGGGGTTCGATCGAGCAGTACTTC. This translates into CASSLGDRGSIEQYF.

Concerning this clonotype itself: A much larger clone lies one base from this, so it may be a read error. The genes are TRBV30 and TRBJ1-4; D not certain. Germline V lookup: CDR1 GTSNPN, CDR2 SVGIG (reference sequence). This CDR3 is built from 13 residues. The CDR3 loop is CVLESATNEKLFF. The CDR3 bases are TGTGTGCTGGAGAGTGCAACTAATGAAAAACTGTTTTTT.

This clonotype is labeled medium-sized. The chain links TRBV15 to TRBJ1-5, with TRBD1 as a possible D gene (6 bases). Trimming cost V 0 bases and J 4 bases, with 16 bases left between them. This CDR3 spans 17 amino acids. The V gene's germline CDR1 is LNHNV and CDR2 YYDKDF (reference sequence). Here the CDR3 DNA reads TGTGCCACCAGCAGAGATCAATTTCAGACAGGAAATCAGCCCCAGCATTTT. It yields the protein CATSRDQFQTGNQPQHF.

There are many counts of this clonotype. The J gene is TRBJ2-1, the V gene TRBV5-1; 8 bases match TRBD2. This CDR3 region has 13 residues. Trimming took 3 bases from V and 10 from J; bases not matched to a gene: 6. Germline assignment: CDR1 SGHRS and CDR2 YFSETQ. The CDR3 DNA reads as TGCGCCAGCAGCTCAGGACTAGCAGGCGAGCAGTTCTTC. This encodes CASSSGLAGEQFF.

This clonotype has a count of ten or more. V is TRBV20-1 and J is TRBJ2-1, with TRBD2 as a possible D gene (5 bases). This CDR3 contains 14 residues. CDR1 and CDR2 from the germline V gene are DFQATT and SNEGSKA (reference sequence). Trimming stripped 6 bases from V and 4 bases from J, with 16 bases between. CDR3 DNA: TGCAGTGCGAAGAGAAGCGGAAATTACAATGAGCAGTTCTTC. Amino acid sequence: CSAKRSGNYNEQFF.

The chain carries TRBV20-1 and TRBJ2-2, with TRBD1 as a possible D gene (5 bases). This CDR3 is 16 amino acids long. From germline, CDR1 is DFQATT and CDR2 SNEGSKA (reference sequence). V lost 0 bases and J lost 1, with 12 bases in between. The CDR3, as DNA: TGCAGTGCTAGAGATCCGCGACAGCGGAACACCGGGGAGCTGTTTTTT. Amino acids: CSARDPRQRNTGELFF.

The chain uses TRBV10-3 and TRBJ1-2, with TRBD1 matching over 8 bases. The CDR3 is made up of 12 amino acids. The J segment lost 8 bases and the V segment lost 10 bases, leaving 9 bases of the junction unmatched. Germline V gene sequence: CDR1 ENHRY, CDR2 SYGVKD. CDR3: CATLMTGEGYTF. The CDR3 region has the DNA TGTGCCACTCTAATGACAGGGGAAGGCTACACCTTC.

This clonotype has more than one count but fewer than ten. The chain employs TRBV2 and TRBJ1-4, with 7 bases identical to TRBD1. The CDR3 sequence is 13 residues long. CDR1 and CDR2 from the germline V gene are SNHLY and FYNNEI. Unmatched junction bases numbered 3, after V lost 7 bases and J lost 4 bases. CDR3: CASTGQFNEKLFF. CDR3 DNA: TGTGCCAGCACGGGACAGTTTAATGAAAAACTGTTTTTT.

This clonotype was observed many times. Here the CDR3 reads CASSEAPAATDTQYF. CDR3 DNA: TGTGCCAGCAGTGAAGCGCCGGCCGCGACAGATACGCAGTATTTT. The chain joins TRBV6-1 to TRBJ2-3, with D uncertain. The germline V gene encodes CDR1 MNHNS and CDR2 SASEGT. The length of the CDR3 is 15 residues. V was clipped by 0 bases and J by 3 bases, with 10 bases between them.

This clonotype is large in the sample. The V and J genes are TRBV7-6 and TRBJ2-7, with D hard to call. The CDR3 is 15 residues long. Trimming pared 4 bases from V and 4 bases from J, leaving 17 bases between. Germline assignment: CDR1 SGHVS and CDR2 FNYEAQ. In DNA, the CDR3 is TGTGCCAGCAGCTCCGGTTTTGGGGATTCTTACGAGCAGTACTTC. It codes for CASSSGFGDSYEQYF.

The genes are TRBV5-4 and TRBJ2-7; D possibly matches TRBD1 or TRBD2 (5 bases each). V was pared by 4 bases and J by 0 bases, with 17 bases between. CDR1 and CDR2 from the germline V gene are SGHNT and YYREEE (reference sequence). CDR3 length: 16 amino acids. The DNA of the CDR3 is TGTGCCAGCAGCCCTGCGGCCGGGACGGCCTCCTACGAGCAGTACTTC. Its translation is CASSPAAGTASYEQYF. Together with reference TRBV5-4 and TRBJ2-7, the CDR3 gives the full variable domain: ETGVTQSPTHLIKTRGQQVTLRCSSQSGHNTVSWYQQALGQGPQFIFQYYREEENGRGNFPPRFSGLQFPNYSSELNVNALELDDSALYLCASSPAAGTASYEQYFGPGTRLTVT.

V gene TRBV12-3 or TRBV12-4 combines with J gene TRBJ2-3; D could derive from TRBD1 or TRBD2 (5 bases each). The ends were cut back, 5 bases at V and 5 bases at J, with 14 bases in the middle. The CDR3 loop spans 14 amino acids. The CDR3 protein is CASSRDRGRDTQYF. CDR3 bases: TGTGCCAGCAGTCGGGACCGAGGACGAGATACGCAGTATTTT.

The V and J genes are TRBV6-1 and TRBJ2-7; tentative D call: TRBD2 (5 bases). The CDR3 runs 12 residues. CDR1 and CDR2 (germline): MNHNS, SASEGT. Trimming cost V 9 bases and J 6 bases, with 15 bases left between them. CDR3 bases: TGTGCCAGAACCCCGGGCCGGGGCGAGCAGTACTTC. Its protein product is CARTPGRGEQYF.

Comments on this clonotype: It may be a read error: a sequence one base away is much more abundant. Since no conserved phenylalanine or tryptophan closes the CDR3, a read error is the likely cause. The chain carries TRBV12-3 or TRBV12-4 and TRBJ1-2; 11 bases fit TRBD1. CDR3 length: 15 amino acids. Trimming removed 5 bases from V and 8 bases from J; junction bases left unmatched: 10. CDR3 region: CASSPRGTGGLGYTL. In DNA, the CDR3 is TGTGCCAGCAGTCCACGTGGGACAGGGGGTTTGGGCTACACCTTG.

The V and J genes are TRBV27 and TRBJ1-2; no reliable D call. CDR1 is MNHEY, CDR2 SMNVEV, per germline (reference sequence). The CDR3 spans 14 residues. The germline V and J ends were trimmed by 2 bases and 4 bases, with 11 bases remaining between them. CDR3 DNA: TGTGCCAGCAGTTTACGGGATTCGGCCTATGGCTACACCTTC. It encodes CASSLRDSAYGYTF.

This clonotype was recorded at least ten times. The CDR3 spells CASSLGQGLYGYTF. Written as DNA, the CDR3 is TGCGCCAGCAGCTTGGGACAGGGGCTATATGGCTACACCTTC. V is TRBV5-1 and J is TRBJ1-2; the match to TRBD1 covers 8 bases. The CDR3 runs to 14 residues. Germline V gene data show CDR1 as SGHRS and CDR2 as YFSETQ. V trimming: 0 bases; J trimming: 5 bases; junction bases outside the gene matches: 3.

The V and J genes are TRBV28 and TRBJ2-7, with D perhaps matching TRBD1 (5 bases). Trimming took off 3 bases at V and 5 bases at J, with 14 bases between the two ends. The CDR3 has 14 residues. The germline V gene encodes CDR1 MDHEN and CDR2 SYDVKM. CDR3 amino acids: CASSFQGWLDEQYF. In DNA, the CDR3 is TGTGCCAGCAGTTTTCAGGGATGGTTAGACGAGCAGTACTTC.

This clonotype was seen many times. The V call is TRBV28, the J call TRBJ1-2, with D unresolved. The germline gives CDR1 MDHEN, CDR2 SYDVKM. Trimming stripped 2 bases from V and 2 bases from J, with 6 bases between. The CDR3 is 13 amino acids. CDR3 amino acids: CASSLGRNYGYTF. The CDR3 coding sequence is TGTGCCAGCAGTTTAGGGCGGAACTATGGCTACACCTTC.